This T cell receptor (beta chain) was captured in a study of CD8 T cells in Susac syndrome. Comments on this clonotype: Relative to the germline gene, one junction end is altered; a read error may explain this.

RNA in amounts of roughly 0.45 to 1 ug was reverse transcribed with random hexamers. The immunoSEQ assay covered 54 Vbeta and 13 Jbeta segments for CDR3. TCRdb analysed the immunoSEQ multiplex PCR reads with MiXCR anew, one entry per CDR3 protein. The repertoire consists of roughly 190,000 distinct CDR3 sequences, with about 94% occurring once and the leading ten covering about 0.1%. CDR1 and CDR2 (germline): SGHTA, FQGNSA. The CDR3 is made up of 10 amino acids. Bulk CD8+ and CD4+ cells came from magnetic negative isolation; CD8+ TEMRA by FACS. Source material: CD4+ T cells from PBMCs. The sequence came from a human donor in good health. The chain links TRBV7-2 to TRBJ2-1; D remains unclear. CDR3: CASSLVRPLF. In nucleotides, the CDR3 is TGTGCCAGCAGCTTAGTACGCCCACTCTTC.